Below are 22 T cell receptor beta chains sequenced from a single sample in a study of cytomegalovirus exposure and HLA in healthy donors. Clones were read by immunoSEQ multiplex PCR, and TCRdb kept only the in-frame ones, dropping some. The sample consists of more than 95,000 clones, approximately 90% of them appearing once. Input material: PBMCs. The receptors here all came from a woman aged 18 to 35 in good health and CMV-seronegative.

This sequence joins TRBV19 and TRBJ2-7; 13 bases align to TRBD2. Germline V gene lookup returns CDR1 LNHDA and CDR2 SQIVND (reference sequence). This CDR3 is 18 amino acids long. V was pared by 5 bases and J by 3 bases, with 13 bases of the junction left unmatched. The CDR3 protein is CASSGTSGTQRGHYEQYF. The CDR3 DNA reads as TGTGCCAGTAGTGGGACTAGCGGGACGCAAAGGGGGCACTACGAGCAGTACTTC.

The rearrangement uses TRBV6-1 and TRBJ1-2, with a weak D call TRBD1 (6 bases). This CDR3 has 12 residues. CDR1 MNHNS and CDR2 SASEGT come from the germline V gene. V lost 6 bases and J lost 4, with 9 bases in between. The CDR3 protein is CASSRDIYGYTF. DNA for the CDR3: TGTGCCAGCAGCCGGGACATCTATGGCTACACCTTC.

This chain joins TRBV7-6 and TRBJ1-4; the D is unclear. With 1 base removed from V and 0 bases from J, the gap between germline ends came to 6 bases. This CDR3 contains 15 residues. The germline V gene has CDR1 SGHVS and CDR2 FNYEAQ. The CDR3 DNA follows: TGTGCCAGCAGCTTAGAGCCTGCAACTAATGAAAAACTGTTTTTT. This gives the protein CASSLEPATNEKLFF.

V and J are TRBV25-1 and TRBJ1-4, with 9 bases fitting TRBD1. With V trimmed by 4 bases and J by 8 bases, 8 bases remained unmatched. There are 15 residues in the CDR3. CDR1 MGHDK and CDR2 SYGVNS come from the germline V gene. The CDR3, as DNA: TGTGCCAGCAGTGTCGGACAGGGGAGAGGAGAAAAACTGTTTTTT. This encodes CASSVGQGRGEKLFF.

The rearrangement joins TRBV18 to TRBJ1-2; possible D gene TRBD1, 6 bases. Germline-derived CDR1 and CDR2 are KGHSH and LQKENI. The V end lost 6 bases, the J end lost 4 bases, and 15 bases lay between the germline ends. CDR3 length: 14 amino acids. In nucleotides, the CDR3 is TGTGCCAGCTCGGGGACCACAGGGTCCTATGGCTACACCTTC. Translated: CASSGTTGSYGYTF.

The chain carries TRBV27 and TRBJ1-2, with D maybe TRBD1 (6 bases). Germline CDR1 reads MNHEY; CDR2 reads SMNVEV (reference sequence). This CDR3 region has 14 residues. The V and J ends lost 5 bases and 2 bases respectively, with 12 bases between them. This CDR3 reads CASSRTVTNYGYTF. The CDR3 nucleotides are TGTGCCAGCAGTAGGACAGTTACGAACTATGGCTACACCTTC.

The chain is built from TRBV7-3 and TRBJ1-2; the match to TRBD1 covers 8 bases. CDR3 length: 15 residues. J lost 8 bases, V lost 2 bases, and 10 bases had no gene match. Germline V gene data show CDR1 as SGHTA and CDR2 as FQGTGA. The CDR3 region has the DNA TGTGCCAGCAGCTTATTTGCCGGACAGGGTTACGGCTACACCTTC. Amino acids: CASSLFAGQGYGYTF. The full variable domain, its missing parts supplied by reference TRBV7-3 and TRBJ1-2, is GAGVSQTPSNKVTEKGKYVELRCDPISGHTALYWYRQSLGQGPEFLIYFQGTGAADDSGLPNDRFFAVRPEGSVSTLKIQRTERGDSAVYLCASSLFAGQGYGYTFGSGTRLTVV.

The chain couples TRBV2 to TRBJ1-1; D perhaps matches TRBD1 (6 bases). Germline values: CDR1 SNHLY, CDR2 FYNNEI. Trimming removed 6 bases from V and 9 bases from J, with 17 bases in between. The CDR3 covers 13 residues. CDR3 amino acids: CASRTGSPSQAFF. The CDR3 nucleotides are TGTGCCAGCAGAACAGGGTCCCCGAGTCAAGCTTTCTTT. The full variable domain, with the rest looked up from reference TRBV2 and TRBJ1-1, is EPEVTQTPSHQVTQMGQEVILRCVPISNHLYFYWYRQILGQKVEFLVSFYNNEISEKSEIFDDQFSVERPDGSNFTLKIRSTKLEDSAMYFCASRTGSPSQAFFGQGTRLTVV.

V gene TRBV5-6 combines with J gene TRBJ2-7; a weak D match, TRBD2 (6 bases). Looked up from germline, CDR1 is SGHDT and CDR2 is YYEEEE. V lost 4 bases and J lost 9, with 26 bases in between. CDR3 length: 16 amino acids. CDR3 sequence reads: CASSSRDAGGARGQYF. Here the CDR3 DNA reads TGTGCCAGCAGCAGCCGGGACGCGGGCGGGGCTAGGGGGCAGTACTTC.

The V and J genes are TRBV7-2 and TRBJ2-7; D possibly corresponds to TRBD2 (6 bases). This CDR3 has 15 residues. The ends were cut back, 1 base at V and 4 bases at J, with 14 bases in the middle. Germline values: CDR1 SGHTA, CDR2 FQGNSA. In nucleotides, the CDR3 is TGTGCCAGCAGCTTAGATCGGACTACCACTTACGAGCAGTACTTC. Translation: CASSLDRTTTYEQYF.

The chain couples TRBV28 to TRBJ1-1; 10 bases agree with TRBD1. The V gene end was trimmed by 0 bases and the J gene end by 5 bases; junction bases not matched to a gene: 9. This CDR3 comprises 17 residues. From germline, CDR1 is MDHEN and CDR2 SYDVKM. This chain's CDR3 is CASSLWGQGSRKTEAFF. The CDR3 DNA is TGTGCCAGCAGTTTATGGGGACAGGGGTCCCGTAAGACTGAAGCTTTCTTT.

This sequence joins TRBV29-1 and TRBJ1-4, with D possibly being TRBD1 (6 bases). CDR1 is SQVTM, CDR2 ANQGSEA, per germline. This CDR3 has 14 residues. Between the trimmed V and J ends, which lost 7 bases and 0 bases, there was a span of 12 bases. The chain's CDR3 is CSATTGATNEKLFF. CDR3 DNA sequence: TGCAGCGCAACGACAGGTGCAACTAATGAAAAACTGTTTTTT.

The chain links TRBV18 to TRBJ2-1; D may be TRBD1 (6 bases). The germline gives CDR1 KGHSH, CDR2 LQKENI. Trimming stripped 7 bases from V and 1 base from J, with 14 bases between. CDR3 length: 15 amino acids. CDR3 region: CASLSQGFSYNEQFF. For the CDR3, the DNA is TGTGCCAGCTTGTCTCAGGGGTTTTCCTACAATGAGCAGTTCTTC.

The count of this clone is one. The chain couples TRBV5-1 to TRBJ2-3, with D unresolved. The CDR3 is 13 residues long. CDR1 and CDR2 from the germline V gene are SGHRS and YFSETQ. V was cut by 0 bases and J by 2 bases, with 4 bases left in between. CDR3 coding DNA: TGCGCCAGCAGCTTGGCCGTCACAGATACGCAGTATTTT. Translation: CASSLAVTDTQYF.

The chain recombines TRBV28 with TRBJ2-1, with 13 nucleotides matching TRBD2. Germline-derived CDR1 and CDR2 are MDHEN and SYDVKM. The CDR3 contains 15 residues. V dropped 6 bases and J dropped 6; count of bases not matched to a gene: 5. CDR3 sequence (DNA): TGTGCCAGCAGACCGACTAGCGGGGGGCGCAATGAGCAGTTCTTC. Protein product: CASRPTSGGRNEQFF.

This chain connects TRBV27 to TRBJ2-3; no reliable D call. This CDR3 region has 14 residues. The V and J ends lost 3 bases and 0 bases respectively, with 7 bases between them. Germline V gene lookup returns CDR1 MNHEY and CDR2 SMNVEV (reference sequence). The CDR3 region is CASSFYPSTDTQYF. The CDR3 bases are TGTGCCAGCAGTTTCTACCCTAGCACAGATACGCAGTATTTT.

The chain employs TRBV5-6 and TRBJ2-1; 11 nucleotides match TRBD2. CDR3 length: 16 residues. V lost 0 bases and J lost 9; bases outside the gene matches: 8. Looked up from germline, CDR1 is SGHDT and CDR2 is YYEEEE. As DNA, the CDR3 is TGTGCCAGCAGCTTGGCTCTAGCGGGAGGCCTCCGTGAGCAGTTCTTC. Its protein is CASSLALAGGLREQFF.

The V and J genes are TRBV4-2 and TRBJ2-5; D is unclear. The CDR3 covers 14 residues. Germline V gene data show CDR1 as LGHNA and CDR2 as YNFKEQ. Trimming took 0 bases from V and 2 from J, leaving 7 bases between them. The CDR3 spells CASSQDRMQETQYF. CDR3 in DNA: TGTGCCAGCAGCCAAGACAGGATGCAAGAGACCCAGTACTTC.

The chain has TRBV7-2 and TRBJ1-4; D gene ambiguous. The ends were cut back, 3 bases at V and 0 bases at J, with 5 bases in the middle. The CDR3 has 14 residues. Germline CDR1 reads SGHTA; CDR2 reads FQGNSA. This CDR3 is CASSFDSTNEKLFF. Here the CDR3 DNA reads TGTGCCAGCAGCTTTGACTCAACTAATGAAAAACTGTTTTTT.

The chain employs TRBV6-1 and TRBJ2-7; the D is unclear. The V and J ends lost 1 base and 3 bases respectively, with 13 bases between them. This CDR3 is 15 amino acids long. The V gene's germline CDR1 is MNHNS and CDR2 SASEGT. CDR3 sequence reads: CASSEDPPPGYEQYF. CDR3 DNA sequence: TGTGCCAGCAGTGAAGACCCGCCCCCCGGCTACGAGCAGTACTTC.

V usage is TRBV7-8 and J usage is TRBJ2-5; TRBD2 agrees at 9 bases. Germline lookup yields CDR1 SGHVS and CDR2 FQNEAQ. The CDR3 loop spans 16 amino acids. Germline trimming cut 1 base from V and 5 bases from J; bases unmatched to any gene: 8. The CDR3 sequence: CASSLVGASGAETQYF. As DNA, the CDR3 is TGTGCCAGCAGCTTAGTTGGCGCTAGCGGGGCTGAGACCCAGTACTTC.

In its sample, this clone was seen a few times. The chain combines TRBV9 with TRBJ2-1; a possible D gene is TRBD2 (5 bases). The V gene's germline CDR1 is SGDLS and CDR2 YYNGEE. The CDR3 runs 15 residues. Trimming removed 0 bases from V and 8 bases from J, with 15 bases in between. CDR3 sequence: CASSVGPRTGDEQFF. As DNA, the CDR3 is TGTGCCAGCAGCGTAGGTCCTCGGACTGGGGATGAGCAGTTCTTC.